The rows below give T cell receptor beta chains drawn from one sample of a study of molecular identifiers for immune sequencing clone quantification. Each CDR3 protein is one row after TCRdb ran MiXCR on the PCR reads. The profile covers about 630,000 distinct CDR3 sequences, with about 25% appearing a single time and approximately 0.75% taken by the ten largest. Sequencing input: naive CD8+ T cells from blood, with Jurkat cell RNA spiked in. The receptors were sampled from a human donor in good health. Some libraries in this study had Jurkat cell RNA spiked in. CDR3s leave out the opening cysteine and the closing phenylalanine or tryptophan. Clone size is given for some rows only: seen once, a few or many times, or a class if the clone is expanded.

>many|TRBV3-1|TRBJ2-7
ASSPTGQGYEQY
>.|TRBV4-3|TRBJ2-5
ASSPRWGNKEAQY
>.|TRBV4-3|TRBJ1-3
ASSQGGQGVGNTIY
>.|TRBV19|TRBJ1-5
ASSVFTYSYQPQH
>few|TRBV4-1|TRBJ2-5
ASSQVEEEPQY
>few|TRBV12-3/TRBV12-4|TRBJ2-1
ASRPTGLGEQF
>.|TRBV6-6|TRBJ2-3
ASSYTLAATYTDTQY
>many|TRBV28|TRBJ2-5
ASSLSPRGLGETQY
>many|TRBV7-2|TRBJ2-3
ASSQVPSGGRGTDTQY
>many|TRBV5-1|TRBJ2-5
ASSLGQSIQETQY
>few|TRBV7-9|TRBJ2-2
ASSDAGTLTGELF
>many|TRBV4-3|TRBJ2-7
ASSQEGTGGYEQY
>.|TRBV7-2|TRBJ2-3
ASGFPGQGLGDTQY
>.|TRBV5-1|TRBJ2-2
ATQGVNTGELF
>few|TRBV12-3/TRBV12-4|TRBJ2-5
ASSRGSGWPFETQY
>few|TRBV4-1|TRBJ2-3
ASSQSPGQGVVTQY
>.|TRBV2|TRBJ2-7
ASNGGVGYEQY
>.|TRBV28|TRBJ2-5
ASSSMFGRGGETQY
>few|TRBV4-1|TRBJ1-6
ASSQDYGTGSNSPLH
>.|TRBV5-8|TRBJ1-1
ASSPGYGNKNTEAF
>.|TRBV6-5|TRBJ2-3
ASSPEPPLAGGTDTQY
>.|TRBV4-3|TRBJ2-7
ASSQGYPGQSYEQY
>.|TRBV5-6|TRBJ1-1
ASSLEGISEAF
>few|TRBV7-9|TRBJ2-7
ASSLVIAGGSYEQY
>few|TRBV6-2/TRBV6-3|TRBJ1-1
ASSYPGTVTEAF
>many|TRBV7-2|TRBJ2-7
ASSPLDGIYEQY
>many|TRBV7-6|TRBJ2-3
ASSPRVLDTQY
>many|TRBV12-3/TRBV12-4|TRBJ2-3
ASSMRTDTQY
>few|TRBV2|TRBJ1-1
ASSDPSYPWNTEAF
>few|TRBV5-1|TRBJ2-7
ASSLELALSYEQY
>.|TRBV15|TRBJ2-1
ATSTRTNEQF
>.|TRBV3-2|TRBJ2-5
ASSQDGTGPPRSWVQETQY
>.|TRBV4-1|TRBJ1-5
ASSQAGTPGPQH
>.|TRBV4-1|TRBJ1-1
ASSQGSITLKTEAL
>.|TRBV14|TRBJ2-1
ASSDERGGYNEQF
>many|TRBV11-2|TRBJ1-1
ASSLDNVNTEAF
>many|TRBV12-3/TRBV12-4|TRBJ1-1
ASSLDSGTGMNTEAF
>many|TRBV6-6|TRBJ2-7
ASSYHDSPGTGPGDEQY
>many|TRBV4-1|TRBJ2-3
ASSQEQGTDTQY
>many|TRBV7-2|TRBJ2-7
ASSPSGVTGDEQY
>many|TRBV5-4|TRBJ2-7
ASSLVVPGSYEQY
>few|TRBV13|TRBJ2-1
ASSLTSAGEQF
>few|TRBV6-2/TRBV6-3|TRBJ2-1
ATLTGLQYNEQF
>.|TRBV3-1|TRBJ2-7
ASSPTPEAYEQY
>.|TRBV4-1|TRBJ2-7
ASSQQQVYEQY
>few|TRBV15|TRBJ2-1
ATSTGQGANEQF
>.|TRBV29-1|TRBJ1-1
STGGDAEAF
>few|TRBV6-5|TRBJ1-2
ASSSPGYT
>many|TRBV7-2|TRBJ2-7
ASSSGTRGSEEQY
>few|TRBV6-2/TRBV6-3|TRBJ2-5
ASSLSSGQETQY
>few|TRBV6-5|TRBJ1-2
ASKEKSGDNYGYT
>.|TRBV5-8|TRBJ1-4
ASSLEIGELGEKLF
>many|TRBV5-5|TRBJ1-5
ASSFRDNQPQH
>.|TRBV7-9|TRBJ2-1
ASSRTRIEQF
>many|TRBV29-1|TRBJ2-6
SAAGGLAGANVLT
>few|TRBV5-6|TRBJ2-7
ASSWDRQGTYEQY
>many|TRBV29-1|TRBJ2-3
SVVLAGGVDTQY